This TCR beta chain was recovered during a study of blood T cell repertoires in COVID-19. TCRdb's copy holds only in-frame clones and misses some; the assay was immunoSEQ multiplex PCR. The sample yields roughly 100,000 clones, 65% to 90% seen once. The CDR3 has 15 amino acids. The rearrangement links TRBV12-2 to TRBJ1-4; TRBD1 is the table's D call and was not checked against the DNA. TRBV12-2 is tagged as a pseudogene. The clonotype was recovered from a woman older than 75 with active or convalescent COVID-19. The sequenced sample was peripheral blood. The CDR3: CASRPRQGEDEKLFF. CDR3 DNA sequence: TGTGCAAGTCGCCCGCGACAGGGGGAGGATGAAAAACTGTTTTTT.